These 9 T cell receptor beta chains share one sample of origin, sequenced in a study of blood T cell repertoires in COVID-19. Some clones are missing from TCRdb's copy, which holds only in-frame ones; the method was immunoSEQ multiplex PCR. The sample holds fewer than 250,000 clones, around 86% seen once. The specimen was peripheral blood. The origin of the receptors is a man aged 55 to 70 with acute or convalescent COVID-19.

The CDR3 region has the DNA TGTGCCAGCAGCCAAGAACAGGAAAGCACTGAAGCTTTCTTT. Translated, it gives CASSQEQESTEAFF. The chain carries TRBV14 and TRBJ1-1, with a possible D match to TRBD1 (5 bases). The CDR3 runs 14 residues. Between the trimmed V and J ends, which lost 0 bases and 4 bases, there was a span of 9 bases. From germline, CDR1 is SGHDN and CDR2 FVKESK. Drawing the rest from reference TRBV14 and TRBJ1-1, the complete variable domain is EAGVTQFPSHSVIEKGQTVTLRCDPISGHDNLYWYRRVMGKEIKFLLHFVKESKQDESGMPNNRFLAERTGGTYSTLKVQPAELEDSGVYFCASSQEQESTEAFFGQGTRLTVV.

This clone appeared once. This rearrangement joins TRBV5-4 to TRBJ2-3; D might be TRBD2 (6 bases). Germline V gene data show CDR1 as SGHNT and CDR2 as YYREEE (reference sequence). Trimming pared 7 bases from V and 2 bases from J, leaving 17 bases between. The CDR3 contains 15 residues. The DNA for the CDR3 is TGTGCCAGCGGACCTCGAGGAGGGTACACAGATACGCAGTATTTT. Amino acid sequence: CASGPRGGYTDTQYF.

The chain carries TRBV28 and TRBJ2-1; tentatively, D is TRBD2 (5 bases). The germline V gene has CDR1 MDHEN and CDR2 SYDVKM. Between the trimmed V and J ends, which lost 5 bases and 0 bases, there was a span of 11 bases. The length of the CDR3 is 15 residues. CDR3: CASSGSLSSYNEQFF. CDR3 nucleotide sequence: TGTGCCAGCAGTGGGAGCTTGAGCTCCTACAATGAGCAGTTCTTC.

The chain employs TRBV7-9 and TRBJ2-7, with TRBD1 matching 8 bases. This CDR3 is built from 14 residues. Germline V CDR1 and CDR2: SEHNR, FQNEAQ (reference sequence). The trim removed 3 bases at V and 3 bases at J, leaving 4 bases unmatched. CDR3 in DNA: TGTGCCAGCAGCTTCGGTACAGGGGGCTACGAGCAGTACTTC. Its translation: CASSFGTGGYEQYF.

The chain joins TRBV7-2 to TRBJ2-1, with 13 bases fitting TRBD2. Germline V gene sequence: CDR1 SGHTA, CDR2 FQGNSA. The CDR3 is 16 residues long. V lost 7 bases to trimming and J lost 9 bases; unmatched junction nucleotides: 12. The CDR3 bases are TGTGCCAGCACCCAGGACGGACTAGCGGGGGAGGGTGAGCAGTTCTTC. Its protein is CASTQDGLAGEGEQFF. The full variable domain, in which reference TRBV7-2 and TRBJ2-1 provide the parts outside the CDR3, is GAGVSQSPSNKVTEKGKDVELRCDPISGHTALYWYRQSLGQGLEFLIYFQGNSAPDKSGLPSDRFSAERTGGSVSTLTIQRTQQEDSAVYLCASTQDGLAGEGEQFFGPGTRLTVL.

This clone was seen only a few times. J is TRBJ2-1 and V is TRBV12-3 or TRBV12-4; the D is unclear. V shed 5 bases and J shed 9 bases, with 11 bases lying between them. This CDR3 spans 12 amino acids. The CDR3 nucleotides read TGTGCCAGCAGTCCAGTTGTAAGTGAGCAGTTCTTC. Translation: CASSPVVSEQFF.

The rearrangement joins TRBV4-2 to TRBJ1-2, with TRBD1 matching 8 bases. Germline CDR1 LGHNA, CDR2 YNFKEQ. CDR3 length: 12 amino acids. With V trimmed by 1 base and J by 12 bases, 4 bases remained unmatched. CDR3: CASSQVTGEHTF. The CDR3 nucleotides read TGTGCCAGCAGCCAAGTGACAGGGGAGCACACCTTC.

This clone was seen a handful of times. The V call is TRBV11-2, the J call TRBJ1-2; D gene unclear. CDR3 length equals 13 residues. V was shortened by 0 bases and J by 8 bases, with 10 bases between the two germline ends. Germline assignment: CDR1 SGHAT and CDR2 FQNNGV. This chain's CDR3 is CASSLDRNSGYTF. In DNA form, the CDR3 reads TGTGCCAGCAGCTTAGATAGGAACAGCGGCTACACCTTC.

This clone is a singleton in its sample. The V and J genes are TRBV14 and TRBJ2-7, with D possibly TRBD2 on 6 matching bases. Germline assignment: CDR1 SGHDN and CDR2 FVKESK. CDR3 length: 16 residues. Trimming removed 0 bases from V and 7 bases from J, with 19 bases in between. The CDR3, as DNA: TGTGCCAGCAGCCAAGATTGGAGGGGCCGTCCTAAAGAGCAGTACTTC. Translation: CASSQDWRGRPKEQYF.